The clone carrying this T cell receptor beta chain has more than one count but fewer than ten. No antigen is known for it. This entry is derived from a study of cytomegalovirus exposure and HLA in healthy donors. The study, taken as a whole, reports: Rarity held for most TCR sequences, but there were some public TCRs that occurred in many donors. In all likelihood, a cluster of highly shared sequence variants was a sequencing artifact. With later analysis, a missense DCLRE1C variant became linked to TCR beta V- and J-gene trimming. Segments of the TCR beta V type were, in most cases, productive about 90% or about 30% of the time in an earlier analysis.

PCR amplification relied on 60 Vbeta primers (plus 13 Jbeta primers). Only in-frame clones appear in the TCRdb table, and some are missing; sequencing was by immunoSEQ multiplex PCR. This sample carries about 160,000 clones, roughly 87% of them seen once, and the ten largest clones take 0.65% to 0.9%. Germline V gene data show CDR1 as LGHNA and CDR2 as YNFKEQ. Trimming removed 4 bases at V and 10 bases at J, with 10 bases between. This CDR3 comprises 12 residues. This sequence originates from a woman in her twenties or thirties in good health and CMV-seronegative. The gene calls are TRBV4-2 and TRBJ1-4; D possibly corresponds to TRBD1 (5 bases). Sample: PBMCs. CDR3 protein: CASSRGEGKLFF. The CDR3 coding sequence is TGTGCCAGCAGCCGAGGGGAGGGAAAACTGTTTTTT.